The 23 T cell receptor beta chains below come from one sample, sequenced in a study of blood T cell repertoires in COVID-19. TCRdb's copy holds only in-frame clones and misses some; the assay was immunoSEQ multiplex PCR. The table has some 74,000 clones, 80% seen once. The sample was peripheral blood. The receptors stem from a human donor in a cohort sampled during active COVID-19.

In this sample, this clone turned up a few times. V usage is TRBV18 and J usage is TRBJ1-4; possibly TRBD1 for D (5 bases). V lost 4 bases, J lost 7 bases, and 16 bases lay in between. The CDR3 spans 15 residues. Germline-derived CDR1 and CDR2 are KGHSH and LQKENI. The CDR3 DNA follows: TGTGCCAGCTCACAAGCGGGACTCGGTATTGAAAAACTGTTTTTT. Translation gives CASSQAGLGIEKLFF.

The V and J genes are TRBV14 and TRBJ2-1; 15 bases fit TRBD2. Trimming cost V 5 bases and J 9 bases; bases outside gene matches: 5. Germline CDR1 is SGHDN and CDR2 is FVKESK. There are 15 residues in the CDR3. The CDR3 protein is CASSSGLAGGGEQFF. The CDR3 nucleotides are TGTGCCAGCAGCTCCGGACTAGCGGGAGGGGGTGAGCAGTTCTTC.

The chain joins TRBV4-3 to TRBJ2-1; 14 bases line up with TRBD2. The CDR3 contains 18 residues. In germline, CDR1 is LGHNA, CDR2 YSLEER. Trimming at V came to 0 bases and at J to 5 bases, leaving 6 bases not matched to a gene. In DNA, the CDR3 is TGCGCCAGCAGCCAAGAGCCGGGACTAGCGGGAGTAGACAATGAGCAGTTCTTC. As protein: CASSQEPGLAGVDNEQFF.

This clone was detected only a few times. V gene TRBV5-1 combines with J gene TRBJ1-5; unclear D gene. Germline assignment: CDR1 SGHRS and CDR2 YFSETQ. Trimming removed 4 bases at V and 4 bases at J, with 15 bases between. CDR3 length: 15 residues. CDR3 sequence: CASSDPDKPNQPQHF. The CDR3 DNA follows: TGCGCCAGCAGCGACCCAGACAAGCCAAATCAGCCCCAGCATTTT.

The rearrangement links TRBV11-3 to TRBJ2-6; unclear D gene. CDR1 and CDR2 (germline): SGHNT, YENEEA. V was pared by 0 bases and J by 2 bases, with 8 bases between. The CDR3 length is 16 residues. CDR3 nucleotides: TGTGCCAGCAGCTTAGAAGTACTCCCTGGGGCCAACGTCCTGACTTTC. Translated, it gives CASSLEVLPGANVLTF.

The chain joins TRBV6-5 to TRBJ1-2; D gene ambiguous. The V end was cut by 0 bases, the J end by 4 bases, with 15 bases between. The CDR3 contains 16 residues. Germline lookup yields CDR1 MNHEY and CDR2 SVGAGI. CDR3 coding DNA: TGTGCCAGCAGTTACTCGACGCCGGGAGGCGGCTATGGCTACACCTTC. Translation gives CASSYSTPGGGYGYTF.

The rearrangement uses TRBV27 and TRBJ2-3; 9 nucleotides align to TRBD1. V shed 6 bases and J 1 base; nucleotides not matched to a gene: 2. CDR1 MNHEY and CDR2 SMNVEV come from the germline V gene (reference sequence). The length of the CDR3 is 14 residues. The CDR3 protein is CASRQGARTDTQYF. Written as DNA, the CDR3 is TGTGCCAGCAGACAGGGGGCCCGCACAGATACGCAGTATTTT.

The chain couples TRBV2 to TRBJ1-2, with a possible D match to TRBD1 (5 bases). Germline V gene sequence: CDR1 SNHLY, CDR2 FYNNEI. V was shortened by 6 bases and J by 7 bases, with 15 bases between the two germline ends. The length of the CDR3 is 13 residues. The CDR3 DNA follows: TGTGCCAGCAGCTCTGAACGGGGGGTTGGCTACACCTTC. This gives the protein CASSSERGVGYTF.

This clone was seen a single time. This CDR3 reads CASSPTGGALYGYTF. Here the CDR3 DNA reads TGCGCCAGCAGCCCAACAGGAGGGGCACTCTATGGCTACACCTTC. J is TRBJ1-2 and V is TRBV4-3; weak D call: TRBD1 (5 bases). Germline V CDR1 and CDR2: LGHNA, YSLEER. V shed 4 bases and J shed 4 bases, with 16 bases lying between them. This CDR3 comprises 15 residues.

This chain joins TRBV11-3 and TRBJ2-2; D is perhaps TRBD1 (6 bases). Germline V gives CDR1 SGHNT, CDR2 YENEEA. V was pared by 1 base and J by 4 bases, with 13 bases between. CDR3 length: 16 amino acids. The DNA of the CDR3 is TGTGCCAGCAGCTTAGGACAACCCAGGGGCACCGGGGAGCTGTTTTTT. It is translated as CASSLGQPRGTGELFF.

The chain recombines TRBV5-1 with TRBJ2-1, with a possible D match to TRBD1 (5 bases). V was clipped by 2 bases and J by 7 bases, with 7 bases between them. The V gene's germline CDR1 is SGHRS and CDR2 YFSETQ. This CDR3 is built from 12 residues. The CDR3 is CASSFGANEQFF. CDR3 DNA: TGCGCCAGCAGCTTTGGGGCTAATGAGCAGTTCTTC.

This chain connects TRBV3-1 (or the pseudogene TRBV3-2) to TRBJ2-2; 12 nucleotides align to TRBD2. J was trimmed by 7 bases and V by 4 bases; bases with no gene match: 4. CDR3 length equals 15 residues. The V gene's germline CDR1 is LGHDT and CDR2 YNNKEL (reference sequence). CDR3 in amino acids: CASSRLAGAGGELFF. The CDR3 nucleotides read TGTGCCAGCAGCCGACTAGCGGGAGCGGGCGGGGAGCTGTTTTTT.

The chain has TRBV6-5 and TRBJ2-7; D is undetermined. The CDR3 is made up of 11 amino acids. The germline CDR1 and CDR2 sequences are MNHEY and SVGAGI. Trimming stripped 5 bases from V and 5 bases from J, with 7 bases between. This chain's CDR3 is CASSRDHEQYF. DNA of the CDR3: TGTGCCAGCAGTCGCGATCACGAGCAGTACTTC.

The chain uses TRBV4-3 and TRBJ2-3; D is undetermined. V shed 0 bases and J shed 5 bases, with 6 bases lying between them. CDR3 length: 13 residues. Germline CDR1 reads LGHNA; CDR2 reads YSLEER. The CDR3 sequence is CASSQDRRDTQYF. The CDR3, as DNA: TGCGCCAGCAGCCAAGATAGGAGAGATACGCAGTATTTT.

The sample holds many counts of this clone. The CDR3 sequence is CASSLSHRETQYF. CDR3 DNA: TGTGCCAGCAGCTTAAGCCACAGGGAGACCCAGTACTTC. The chain uses TRBV7-2 and TRBJ2-5; maybe TRBD1 (5 bases). V lost 2 bases to trimming and J lost 5 bases, with 9 bases between them. Germline-derived CDR1 and CDR2 are SGHTA and FQGNSA. This CDR3 contains 13 residues.

This rearrangement joins TRBV28 to TRBJ1-6; 8 nucleotides line up with TRBD1. The V gene end was trimmed by 2 bases and the J gene end by 7 bases; junction bases not matched to a gene: 4. The CDR3 spans 15 residues. Germline CDR1 and CDR2: MDHEN and SYDVKM. CDR3 in amino acids: CASSLTDRGNSPLHF. Written as DNA, the CDR3 is TGTGCCAGCAGTTTAACTGACAGGGGCAATTCACCCCTCCACTTT.

This clone has a single count. CDR3 in amino acids: CASSLRAPGQGDYGYTF. The DNA of the CDR3 is TGTGCCAGCAGCCTAAGAGCGCCGGGACAGGGGGACTATGGCTACACCTTC. The chain employs TRBV11-2 and TRBJ1-2, with 11 nucleotides matching TRBD1. Germline CDR1 is SGHAT and CDR2 is FQNNGV. This CDR3 has 17 amino acids. V gave up 5 bases and J gave up 3 bases; unmatched junction bases: 11. The entire variable domain, with the rest obtained from reference TRBV11-2 and TRBJ1-2, is as follows: EAGVAQSPRYKIIEKRQSVAFWCNPISGHATLYWYQQILGQGPKLLIQFQNNGVVDDSQLPKDRFSAERLKGVDSTLKIQPAKLEDSAVYLCASSLRAPGQGDYGYTFGSGTRLTVV.

Comment on this clone: This CDR3 is also generated by other DNA sequences in the sample. The chain has TRBV3-1 (or the pseudogene TRBV3-2) and TRBJ1-2; TRBD1 matches at 7 bases. After removal of 0 bases from V and 2 bases from J, the junction contained 3 bases not matched to a gene. CDR3 length equals 15 residues. CDR1 is LGHDT and CDR2 is YNNKEL in the germline V gene (reference sequence). CDR3 DNA sequence: TGTGCCAGCAGCCAAGAGGGCAGGGGGAACTATGGCTACACCTTC. Translation: CASSQEGRGNYGYTF.

The chain combines TRBV5-1 with TRBJ2-3, with D possibly being TRBD2 (7 bases). This CDR3 has 16 amino acids. Germline CDR1 is SGHRS and CDR2 is YFSETQ. V was trimmed by 8 bases and J by 0 bases, leaving 19 bases between them. The CDR3 sequence is CASRAPSGTSTDTQYF. CDR3 bases: TGCGCCAGTCGGGCCCCCAGCGGGACAAGCACAGATACGCAGTATTTT.

The chain couples TRBV12-3 or TRBV12-4 to TRBJ1-6; D may be TRBD1 (5 bases). V dropped 8 bases and J dropped 7 bases, with 12 bases sitting between them. The CDR3 length is 13 residues. The CDR3 here is CASGKAGNSPLHF. As DNA, the CDR3 is TGTGCCAGCGGTAAAGCAGGGAATTCACCCCTCCACTTT.

The chain joins TRBV6-1 to TRBJ2-6; TRBD2 aligns across 9 bases. The CDR3 spans 18 residues. Germline CDR1 MNHNS, CDR2 SASEGT. Unmatched junction bases numbered 7, after V lost 3 bases and J lost 1 base. The CDR3 coding sequence is TGTGCCAGCAGTGAGATTGCGGGGGGGCCGTCTGGGGCCAACGTCCTGACTTTC. Amino acids: CASSEIAGGPSGANVLTF.

Only a few counts were recorded for this clone. The chain is built from TRBV7-9 and TRBJ2-7, with 8 bases identical to TRBD2. The CDR3 totals 16 residues. Germline CDR1 is SEHNR and CDR2 is FQNEAQ (reference sequence). V shed 5 bases and J 2 bases; nucleotides not matched to a gene: 11. CDR3 DNA: TGTGCCAGCAGCCCACATCTGACTAGCGCAGCCTACGAGCAGTACTTC. Encoded protein: CASSPHLTSAAYEQYF.

The chain joins TRBV6-6 to TRBJ2-1, with a possible D match to TRBD2 (6 bases). With 2 bases removed from V and 4 bases from J, the gap between germline ends came to 15 bases. CDR1 is MNHNY, CDR2 SVGAGI, per germline (reference sequence). CDR3 length: 16 amino acids. The CDR3 region has the DNA TGTGCCAGCAGTTACGCACGGGGACTGGTTTACAATGAGCAGTTCTTC. This translates into CASSYARGLVYNEQFF.